The next 20 T cell receptor beta chains were all read from a single sample in a study of T cells in Graves' hyperthyroidism and ophthalmopathy. The investigators amplified TCR beta CDR3 regions from RNA transcripts. Researchers ran a first-round RT-PCR on the TCR CDR3 using the HTBI primer set. TCRdb itself ran the multiplex PCR reads through MiXCR, one entry per CDR3 protein. In the table there are around 480,000 distinct CDR3 sequences, 13% to 15% of which are singletons. Sequencing used blood. These TCRs come from a young woman with Graves' hyperthyroidism.

This chain links TRBV2 with TRBJ2-7, with D perhaps TRBD2 (6 bases). V was trimmed by 3 bases and J by 4 bases, leaving 25 bases between them. The CDR3 covers 18 residues. Germline CDR1 reads SNHLY; CDR2 reads FYNNEI. CDR3 residues: CASSDLGLGGPPTYEQYV. As DNA, the CDR3 is TGTGCCAGCAGTGATTTGGGGTTGGGGGGTCCCCCGACTTACGAGCAGTACGTC.

This clonotype was seen a handful of times. This may be a read error: a much more frequent sequence differs by one nucleotide. This chain connects TRBV6-2 or TRBV6-3 to TRBJ1-2, with 8 nucleotides matching TRBD1. Trimming took 8 bases from V and 7 from J; bases not matched to a gene: 9. Germline V gene lookup returns CDR1 MNHEY and CDR2 SVGEGT. The CDR3 sequence is 13 residues long. CDR3 coding DNA: TGTGCCAGCGCCCCGGACAGGGTAGTTGGCTACACCTTC. Translating gives CASAPDRVVGYTF.

This clonotype came up many times. V is TRBV20-1 and J is TRBJ2-5; TRBD1 matches at 8 bases. CDR1 is DFQATT, CDR2 SNEGSKA, per germline (reference sequence). V lost 6 bases and J lost 5; bases outside the gene matches: 8. The CDR3 runs to 13 residues. CDR3 DNA: TGCAGTGCCTCGGACAGGGCGGGGGAGACCCAGTACTTC. Amino acids: CSASDRAGETQYF.

The rearrangement uses TRBV5-6 and TRBJ1-1; D gene unclear. CDR3 size: 15 residues. The germline gives CDR1 SGHDT, CDR2 YYEEEE. The germline V and J ends were trimmed by 5 bases and 0 bases, with 14 bases remaining between them. CDR3 in DNA: TGTGCCAGCAGACCCAAATTACGGTTGAACACTGAAGCTTTCTTT. It is translated as CASRPKLRLNTEAFF.

The rearrangement links TRBV9 to TRBJ1-4, with TRBD1 as a possible D gene (5 bases). Trimming shortened V by 2 bases and J by 10 bases, and 12 bases separated the two germline ends. Germline assignment: CDR1 SGDLS and CDR2 YYNGEE. The CDR3 is 13 residues long. The CDR3 DNA is TGTGCCAGCAGCGTCGGGGGTTTGGGAAAACTGTTTTTT. Translating it yields CASSVGGLGKLFF.

This clonotype has at least ten counts. The V gene is TRBV3-1, the J gene TRBJ1-3, with D unclear. This CDR3 has 14 amino acids. Germline V gene lookup returns CDR1 LGHDT and CDR2 YNNKEL (reference sequence). Trimming shortened V by 1 base and J by 3 bases, and 7 bases separated the two germline ends. The CDR3 nucleotides read TGTGCCAGCAGCCAAGGGCTTGGTGGAAACACCATATATTTT. It codes for CASSQGLGGNTIYF.

This clonotype was picked up many times. The chain uses TRBV14 and TRBJ2-3; 9 nucleotides match TRBD2. The germline V gene has CDR1 SGHDN and CDR2 FVKESK. The CDR3 is 15 residues long. V trimming: 1 base; J trimming: 8 bases; junction bases outside the gene matches: 7. The CDR3 DNA is TGTGCCAGCAGCCAAGTGGGACTAGCCGAGAGTACGCAGTATTTT. It translates to CASSQVGLAESTQYF.

As concerns this clonotype: Relative to the germline gene, one junction end is altered; a read error may explain this. The rearrangement uses TRBV20-1 and TRBJ2-2; TRBD2 matches 13 bases. CDR1 is DFQATT, CDR2 SNEGSKA, per germline (reference sequence). The CDR3 loop spans 15 amino acids. CDR3 loop: CSARGLAGGWGELFF. For the CDR3, the DNA is TGCAGTGCTAGAGGACTAGCGGGAGGCTGGGGGGAGCTGTTCTTC.

The chain combines TRBV19 with TRBJ2-7; 7 bases fit TRBD2. Per germline, CDR1 LNHDA and CDR2 SQIVND (reference sequence). V dropped 1 base and J dropped 2; count of bases not matched to a gene: 5. The CDR3 is 15 amino acids. CDR3 in amino acids: CASSIGSRGAYEQYF. The CDR3 DNA reads as TGTGCCAGTAGTATAGGGTCTCGGGGGGCCTACGAGCAGTACTTC. The full variable domain, its missing parts supplied by reference TRBV19 and TRBJ2-7, is DGGITQSPKYLFRKEGQNVTLSCEQNLNHDAMYWYRQDPGQGLRLIYYSQIVNDFQKGDIAEGYSVSREKKESFPLTVTSAQKNPTAFYLCASSIGSRGAYEQYFGPGTRLTVT.

With respect to this clonotype: One base away lies a much larger clone, so this may be a sequencing read error. The rearrangement links TRBV5-8 to TRBJ1-4; 10 positions match TRBD1. CDR1 is SGHTS and CDR2 is YDEGEE in the germline V gene. The CDR3 is 15 residues long. J lost 8 bases, V lost 4 bases, and 8 bases had no gene match. Here the CDR3 DNA reads TGTGCCAGCAGCGGACGACAGGGGGCTCGCGAAAAACTGTTTTTT. Translated, it gives CASSGRQGAREKLFF.

This sequence joins TRBV28 and TRBJ2-7; the match to TRBD2 covers 14 bases. Germline loops: CDR1 MDHEN, CDR2 SYDVKM. The CDR3 is 20 residues long. CDR3 loop: CGALPGHPGTSGGKTYEQYF. The CDR3 DNA is TGTGGAGCCTTGCCGGGACATCCCGGGACTAGCGGGGGAAAAACTTACGAGCAGTACTTC.

V gene TRBV7-9 combines with J gene TRBJ2-2; 10 bases map to TRBD2. The germline CDR1 and CDR2 sequences are SEHNR and FQNEAQ (reference sequence). This CDR3 has 14 amino acids. CDR3 in DNA: TGTGCATTCGACCTAGCGGGAGCGGGCGGGGAGCTGTTTTTT. Translation gives CAFDLAGAGGELFF.

The chain joins TRBV6-1 to TRBJ1-4; 9 bases are a match to TRBD1. The CDR3 runs 16 residues. The germline V gene has CDR1 MNHNS and CDR2 SASEGT. V lost 6 bases and J lost 7; bases outside the gene matches: 12. CDR3 residues: CASRGGTGFFGEKLFF. The CDR3 DNA reads as TGTGCCAGCAGGGGGGGGACAGGGTTTTTTGGTGAAAAACTGTTTTTT.

The CDR3 sequence is CASSRDWNSYEQYF. The CDR3 DNA is TGCGCCAGCAGCCGGGACTGGAACTCCTACGAGCAGTACTTC. The rearrangement joins TRBV5-1 to TRBJ2-7; a weak D match, TRBD2 (6 bases). Looked up from germline, CDR1 is SGHRS and CDR2 is YFSETQ. CDR3 size: 14 residues. Trimming shortened V by 4 bases and J by 0 bases, and 11 bases separated the two germline ends.

This clonotype occurred many times. The genes are TRBV6-6 and TRBJ2-1; the match to TRBD2 covers 8 bases. V lost 0 bases, J lost 9 bases, and 10 bases stayed unmatched. The CDR3 is made up of 16 amino acids. Germline CDR1 is MNHNY and CDR2 is SVGAGI (reference sequence). CDR3 nucleotide sequence: TGTGCCAGCAGTTACTCCGGCCAAGCGGGAGTAGGTGAGCAGTTCTTC. This gives the protein CASSYSGQAGVGEQFF.

This clonotype has a count of ten or more. The chain has TRBV13 and TRBJ2-5; D may be TRBD1 (6 bases). CDR1 and CDR2 (germline): PRHDT, FYEKMQ (reference sequence). This CDR3 region has 14 residues. V lost 3 bases, J lost 3 bases, and 11 bases lay in between. The DNA for the CDR3 is TGTGCCAGCAGCTTGGACAGCTTTAAAGAGACCCAGTACTTC. It codes for CASSLDSFKETQYF.

This clonotype appeared a few times. The CDR3 DNA reads TGTGCCAGCACCGAGACTTGGGGACAAGGTGGAGCTTTCTTT. Translated, it gives CASTETWGQGGAFF. J is TRBJ1-1 and V is TRBV7-9; D perhaps matches TRBD1 (6 bases). CDR1 is SEHNR and CDR2 is FQNEAQ in the germline V gene (reference sequence). The germline V and J ends were trimmed by 7 bases and 10 bases, with 22 bases remaining between them. The CDR3 runs to 14 residues.

This clonotype was recorded many times. The chain has TRBV12-3 or TRBV12-4 and TRBJ1-5, with D perhaps matching TRBD1 (6 bases). With 3 bases removed from V and 0 bases from J, the gap between germline ends came to 9 bases. The CDR3 is 15 amino acids. The CDR3 protein is CASSFGTLSNQPQHF. The CDR3 DNA follows: TGTGCCAGCAGTTTTGGGACACTTAGCAATCAGCCCCAGCATTTT.

Ten or more counts support this clonotype. The chain is built from TRBV2 and TRBJ2-7; D possibly matches TRBD1 or TRBD2 (5 bases each). The germline V gene encodes CDR1 SNHLY and CDR2 FYNNEI. There are 12 residues in the CDR3. The germline V and J ends were trimmed by 10 bases and 2 bases, with 12 bases remaining between them. CDR3 bases: TGTGCCACCGGGACGGTTACCTACGAGCAGTACTTC. It encodes CATGTVTYEQYF.

This clonotype occurred many times. One end of the junction fails to match germline, which may point to a read error. The chain is built from TRBV30 and TRBJ1-2; 11 bases map to TRBD1. CDR1 and CDR2 (germline): GTSNPN, SVGIG (reference sequence). The CDR3 is 13 residues long. The chain's CDR3 is CAGSWTGGSSYTF. The CDR3 DNA is TGTGCCGGGAGCTGGACAGGGGGCTCTAGCTACACCTTC. The variable domain in full, completed from reference TRBV30 and TRBJ1-2, reads SQTIHQWPATLVQPVGSPLSLECTVEGTSNPNLYWYRQAAGRGLQLLFYSVGIGQISSEVPQNLSASRPQDRQFILSSKKLLLSDSGFYLCAGSWTGGSSYTFGSGTRLTVV.